This TCR beta chain came from a study of graft-versus-host responses after intestinal transplantation. Findings and caveats of the study: Early post-transplant declines in HvG were associated with peak levels of circulating GvH clones.

About this clone: What it binds is not known.

The CDR3 loop spans 15 amino acids. V lost 8 bases to trimming and J lost 4 bases; unmatched junction nucleotides: 10. Germline assignment: CDR1 MNHEY and CDR2 SVGAGI. Intraepithelial plus lamina propria lymphocytes were released by processing graft tissue. Clones were read by immunoSEQ multiplex PCR, and TCRdb kept only the in-frame ones, dropping some. Of some 15,000 clones listed, over 75% are singletons. The TCR was taken from a human patient who received an intestinal transplant, so some T cells may come from the graft donor. Sequencing used ileum tissue, obtained just over 26 days after intestinal transplant. The chain carries TRBV6-5 and TRBJ2-1; 8 nucleotides agree with TRBD2. This CDR3 is CASAPIAGRYNEQFF. The DNA for the CDR3 is TGTGCCAGCGCCCCTATAGCGGGGAGGTACAATGAGCAGTTCTTC.